The clone carrying this TCR delta chain was counted a few times. Other DNA sequences in the sample encode the same CDR3. The CDR3 consists of 19 residues. V dropped 0 bases and J dropped 0; count of bases not matched to a gene: 2. In germline, CDR1 is GEAIGNYY, CDR2 EKD. The data are from a study of gamma-delta T cells after stem cell transplantation. TCRdb re-processed the RT-PCR reads via CATT. The table lists more than 2,000 delta-chain clones, about 2.5% of them singletons. The receptor was isolated from a human donor. It is not recorded whose cells these are; they may come from a transplant donor. V and J are TRDV2 and TRDJ3; 12 bases align to TRDD3. The specimen sequenced was gamma-delta T cells. The CDR3 bases are TGTGCCTGTGACACCGTACTGGGGGATACCTCCTGGGACACCCGACAGATGTTTTTC. Encoded protein: CACDTVLGDTSWDTRQMFF.